These 28 T cell receptor beta chains originate from one sample sequenced in a study of molecular identifiers for immune sequencing clone quantification. TCRdb reprocessed the PCR reads with MiXCR, giving one entry per CDR3 protein. This repertoire shows about 510,000 distinct CDR3 sequences, 20% to 25% found once; its top ten account for around 0.84%. Sequencing was done on a sample of naive CD8+ T cells from blood, with Jurkat cell RNA spiked in. Subset specified: FACS-sorted CD8+CD4-CCR7+CD45RA+ naive T cells. The source is a human donor in good health. Some libraries in this study had Jurkat cell RNA spiked in.

This clonotype was seen repeatedly, ten times or more. The rearrangement links TRBV7-9 to TRBJ1-1; D gene uncertain. The V gene's germline CDR1 is SEHNR and CDR2 FQNEAQ (reference sequence). The CDR3 loop spans 12 amino acids. Trimming removed 0 bases from V and 7 bases from J, with 6 bases in between. CDR3 DNA: TGTGCCAGCAGCTTAGCAGGGAATGAAGCTTTCTTT. Residues: CASSLAGNEAFF.

This clonotype occurred a few times. The chain combines TRBV9 with TRBJ2-5; tentatively, D is TRBD2 (7 bases). Germline CDR1 reads SGDLS; CDR2 reads YYNGEE. CDR3 size: 15 residues. V was clipped by 0 bases and J by 3 bases, with 12 bases between them. CDR3 DNA sequence: TGTGCCAGCAGCGTAGAGGGGGGACTAAAAGAGACCCAGTACTTC. Translated, it gives CASSVEGGLKETQYF.

The rearrangement joins TRBV27 to TRBJ1-6, with D maybe TRBD1 (6 bases). V dropped 7 bases and J dropped 7 bases, with 20 bases sitting between them. Germline V CDR1 and CDR2: MNHEY, SMNVEV (reference sequence). CDR3 size: 16 residues. This chain's CDR3 is CASTRTALQANSPLHF. The CDR3 bases are TGTGCCAGCACCCGGACAGCTCTTCAGGCGAATTCACCCCTCCACTTT.

Many counts were recorded for this clonotype. This sequence joins TRBV20-1 and TRBJ1-1; 7 bases are shared with TRBD1. This CDR3 comprises 17 residues. With 7 bases clipped from V and 1 base from J, the junction kept 18 bases outside the gene matches. CDR1 and CDR2 (germline): DFQATT, SNEGSKA (reference sequence). In DNA, the CDR3 is TGCAGTGTAGGGGACAGCTTCGAGGGGGCATGGAACACTGAAGCTTTCTTT. Translating gives CSVGDSFEGAWNTEAFF.

The table lists this clonotype with many counts. J is TRBJ2-7 and V is TRBV6-5; D gene ambiguous. V was trimmed by 5 bases and J by 0 bases, leaving 11 bases between them. In germline, CDR1 is MNHEY, CDR2 SVGAGI. The CDR3 runs to 14 residues. The CDR3 is CASSPAKSSYEQYF. The DNA for the CDR3 is TGTGCCAGCAGTCCCGCCAAGAGCTCCTACGAGCAGTACTTC.

This clonotype was observed a few times. The chain uses TRBV20-1 and TRBJ2-5, with 8 nucleotides matching TRBD1. The length of the CDR3 is 16 residues. From germline, CDR1 is DFQATT and CDR2 SNEGSKA (reference sequence). V shed 4 bases and J 4 bases; nucleotides not matched to a gene: 14. Written as DNA, the CDR3 is TGCAGTGCTACCGACAGGGGTTTATTAGGAGTAGAGACCCAGTACTTC. Its protein is CSATDRGLLGVETQYF.

This clonotype has more than one count but fewer than ten. The V and J genes are TRBV11-2 and TRBJ2-1; TRBD1 might be the D (6 bases). CDR1 is SGHAT, CDR2 FQNNGV, per germline. Trimming cost V 5 bases and J 0 bases, with 11 bases left between them. This CDR3 contains 15 residues. The CDR3 reads CASSRWGRSYNEQFF. As DNA, the CDR3 is TGTGCCAGCAGCCGATGGGGGCGCTCCTACAATGAGCAGTTCTTC.

V gene TRBV4-1 combines with J gene TRBJ2-7; 13 bases align to TRBD2. This CDR3 spans 21 amino acids. The germline CDR1 and CDR2 sequences are MGHRA and YSYEKL. Trimming took 1 base from V and 1 from J; bases not matched to a gene: 16. The CDR3 coding sequence is TGCGCCAGCAGCCAAGTCTCTGCTCCAGGACTAGCGGGGGTTAAGTCCTACGAGCAGTACTTC. Protein sequence: CASSQVSAPGLAGVKSYEQYF.

The rearrangement joins TRBV27 to TRBJ2-7, with D maybe TRBD2 (6 bases). V was trimmed by 5 bases and J by 1 base, leaving 15 bases between them. This CDR3 is 15 amino acids long. Per the germline V gene, CDR1 is MNHEY and CDR2 is SMNVEV (reference sequence). The DNA of the CDR3 is TGTGCCAGCAGTCCCCAGGGCGGGATTTCCTACGAGCAGTACTTC. Amino acids: CASSPQGGISYEQYF.

The V call is TRBV14, the J call TRBJ2-7, with 10 positions matching TRBD1. Per the germline V gene, CDR1 is SGHDN and CDR2 is FVKESK. The CDR3 has 15 amino acids. V gave up 5 bases and J gave up 4 bases; unmatched junction bases: 8. The CDR3 nucleotides read TGTGCCAGCAGCTCCCGGGACAGGGGAAGATACGAGCAGTACTTC. It encodes CASSSRDRGRYEQYF.

Concerning this clonotype itself: The germline gene is not matched at one end of the junction; a read error may be the cause. This chain connects TRBV7-9 to TRBJ2-7; D perhaps matches TRBD1 (6 bases). CDR3 length: 14 residues. Germline-derived CDR1 and CDR2 are SEHNR and FQNEAQ (reference sequence). The CDR3: CASSTGRGTYERYF. Written as DNA, the CDR3 is TGTGCCAGCAGCACCGGAAGGGGGACCTACGAGCGGTACTTC.

Many counts were recorded for this clonotype. The V gene is TRBV4-3, the J gene TRBJ2-3, with TRBD2 as a possible D gene (6 bases). The V gene's germline CDR1 is LGHNA and CDR2 YSLEER. This CDR3 is built from 18 residues. Between the trimmed V and J ends, which lost 1 base and 1 base, there was a span of 18 bases. CDR3 in DNA: TGCGCCAGCAGCCAAGTTCGGCTACGGGACTCTCGCACAGATACGCAGTATTTT. Translated, it gives CASSQVRLRDSRTDTQYF.

This chain links TRBV6-5 with TRBJ2-7; 9 nucleotides match TRBD1. The CDR3 consists of 15 residues. Germline V gene lookup returns CDR1 MNHEY and CDR2 SVGAGI. Germline trimming cut 0 bases from V and 4 bases from J; bases unmatched to any gene: 4. CDR3 residues: CASSYSKTGGYEQYF. DNA of the CDR3: TGTGCCAGCAGTTACTCGAAGACAGGGGGATACGAGCAGTACTTC.

This clonotype has a count of ten or more. The V call is TRBV28, the J call TRBJ2-7; weak D call: TRBD2 (5 bases). Trimming pared 6 bases from V and 2 bases from J, leaving 11 bases between. CDR3 size: 13 residues. Germline CDR1 reads MDHEN; CDR2 reads SYDVKM. The CDR3 is CASRSYGTYEQYF. The CDR3 DNA reads TGTGCCAGCAGGTCCTACGGGACCTACGAGCAGTACTTC.

Regarding this clonotype: This may be a read error: a much more frequent sequence differs by one nucleotide. The genes are TRBV24-1 and TRBJ1-1; D gene uncertain. V lost 6 bases, J lost 4 bases, and 5 bases lay in between. The germline gives CDR1 KGHDR, CDR2 SFDVKD. This CDR3 region has 11 residues. CDR3 amino acids: CATSNGTEAFF. As DNA, the CDR3 is TGTGCCACCAGTAACGGCACTGAAGCTTTCTTT.

This clonotype was detected a few times. One end of the junction varies from germline; a read error may be responsible. The CDR3 spells CASGQESAGPTYGYTF. The DNA of the CDR3 is TGCGCCAGCGGCCAAGAGAGCGCAGGTCCAACCTATGGCTACACCTTC. This rearrangement joins TRBV4-1 to TRBJ1-2, with D hard to call. CDR3 size: 16 residues. Germline CDR1 is MGHRA and CDR2 is YSYEKL.

This clonotype was counted many times. The CDR3 here is CASSPGTGVQPQHF. The CDR3 coding sequence is TGTGCCAGCAGCCCCGGGACAGGGGTGCAGCCCCAGCATTTT. The rearrangement uses TRBV27 and TRBJ1-5, with TRBD1 matching over 10 bases. The V segment lost 6 bases and the J segment 7 bases; nucleotides outside the gene matches: 6. Germline CDR1 reads MNHEY; CDR2 reads SMNVEV (reference sequence). This CDR3 has 14 residues.

At least ten counts were recorded for this clonotype. The rearrangement joins TRBV20-1 to TRBJ2-7; weak D call: TRBD1 (6 bases). Germline CDR1 and CDR2: DFQATT and SNEGSKA (reference sequence). V lost 6 bases and J 5 bases, leaving 14 bases between the germline ends. The CDR3 has 12 residues. CDR3 in DNA: TGCAGTGCCCAAGGGGGAAGTAACGAGCAGTACTTC. It is translated as CSAQGGSNEQYF.

This clonotype occurred a few times. The genes are TRBV4-1 and TRBJ2-5, with 8 bases that match TRBD1. This CDR3 spans 17 amino acids. Germline V gives CDR1 MGHRA, CDR2 YSYEKL. J was trimmed by 5 bases and V by 0 bases; bases with no gene match: 11. The CDR3, as DNA: TGCGCCAGCAGCCAAGAACCCCCAGGGGGCGATTGGGAGACCCAGTACTTC. It encodes CASSQEPPGGDWETQYF.

V usage is TRBV20-1 and J usage is TRBJ2-3; D possibly matches TRBD1 or TRBD2 (5 bases each). This CDR3 contains 16 residues. Germline CDR1 reads DFQATT; CDR2 reads SNEGSKA (reference sequence). V was pared by 0 bases and J by 1 base, with 14 bases between. Here the CDR3 reads CSARDLGVFGTDTQYF. CDR3 sequence (DNA): TGCAGTGCTAGAGATTTGGGGGTGTTCGGCACAGATACGCAGTATTTT.

Concerning this clonotype itself: Since a much larger clone is just one base distant, this may be a read error. The chain recombines TRBV4-3 with TRBJ1-4, with D perhaps TRBD1 (5 bases). This CDR3 is built from 15 residues. Trimming removed 4 bases from V and 8 bases from J, with 17 bases in between. Germline CDR1 reads LGHNA; CDR2 reads YSLEER. CDR3 sequence: CASSRIGTLFEKLFF. CDR3 coding DNA: TGCGCCAGCAGCCGCATCGGGACTCTATTCGAAAAACTGTTTTTT.

As concerns this clonotype: Given the absence of the conserved phenylalanine or tryptophan at the CDR3 end, a read error is likely. The chain links TRBV30 to TRBJ2-1; D remains unclear. Trimming stripped 0 bases from V and 10 bases from J, with 7 bases between. Per the germline V gene, CDR1 is GTSNPN and CDR2 is SVGIG (reference sequence). The CDR3 totals 11 residues. The CDR3: CAWSVVREQFL. For the CDR3, the DNA is TGTGCCTGGAGTGTGGTGAGGGAGCAGTTCCTC.

The chain employs TRBV9 and TRBJ1-1, with 9 bases lining up with TRBD1. The CDR3 loop spans 13 amino acids. Germline assignment: CDR1 SGDLS and CDR2 YYNGEE. After removal of 4 bases from V and 10 bases from J, the junction contained 8 bases not matched to a gene. DNA of the CDR3: TGTGCCAGCAGCCTCGGGACAGGGACCGGAGCTTTCTTT. The encoded protein is CASSLGTGTGAFF.

The J gene is TRBJ2-3, the V gene TRBV27, with D perhaps matching TRBD2 (6 bases). Germline lookup yields CDR1 MNHEY and CDR2 SMNVEV (reference sequence). CDR3 length: 17 amino acids. The germline V and J ends were trimmed by 0 bases and 2 bases, with 15 bases remaining between them. CDR3 coding DNA: TGTGCCAGCAGTTTATCGATTACGGGACTTACCACAGATACGCAGTATTTT. Protein product: CASSLSITGLTTDTQYF.

The chain combines TRBV7-9 with TRBJ1-5; no reliable D call. There are 15 residues in the CDR3. Germline values: CDR1 SEHNR, CDR2 FQNEAQ (reference sequence). The V and J ends lost 5 bases and 0 bases respectively, with 11 bases between them. CDR3 nucleotide sequence: TGTGCCAGCAGCAGGGCGGGCCGTAGCAATCAGCCCCAGCATTTT. Its protein product is CASSRAGRSNQPQHF. Looking up the rest from reference TRBV7-9 and TRBJ1-5 gives the full variable domain: DTGVSQNPRHKITKRGQNVTFRCDPISEHNRLYWYRQTLGQGPEFLTYFQNEAQLEKSRLLSDRFSAERPKGSFSTLEIQRTEQGDSAMYLCASSRAGRSNQPQHFGDGTRLSIL.

This clonotype was detected ten times or more. This chain uses TRBV12-3 or TRBV12-4 with TRBJ1-2; D possibly corresponds to TRBD1 (5 bases). V lost 5 bases and J lost 2, with 12 bases in between. The CDR3 is 14 residues long. For the CDR3, the DNA is TGTGCCAGCAGTCTACGGACACGGAACTATGGCTACACCTTC. Its protein product is CASSLRTRNYGYTF.

The genes are TRBV3-1 and TRBJ2-1, with D perhaps matching TRBD2 (5 bases). The V gene's germline CDR1 is LGHDT and CDR2 YNNKEL (reference sequence). CDR3 length equals 13 residues. Trimming took off 7 bases at V and 6 bases at J, with 13 bases between the two ends. The CDR3 reads CASTLASSNEQFF. CDR3 DNA: TGTGCCAGCACTTTAGCTAGCTCCAATGAGCAGTTCTTC.

This clonotype was seen more than once but under ten times. The J gene is TRBJ2-7, the V gene TRBV27; TRBD2 aligns across 8 bases. V gave up 6 bases and J gave up 7 bases; unmatched junction bases: 5. The CDR3 extends over 12 amino acids. Germline loops: CDR1 MNHEY, CDR2 SMNVEV (reference sequence). In nucleotides, the CDR3 is TGTGCCAGCAGCGGGAGGGGCCTAGAGCAGTACTTC. Amino acids: CASSGRGLEQYF.